The 18 T cell receptor beta chains listed next were all sequenced from one sample in a study of blood T cells in healthy people across ages. PCR was performed a second time for about 7 to 11 cycles using a sample-barcoded 5' primer and a J-beta primer mix. Using its own MiXCR run on the 5' RACE reads, TCRdb lists one record per CDR3 protein. The sample has about 1 million distinct CDR3 sequences; approximately 25% are singletons. The same sample was also used in a study of T cells of mothers and their children.

The specimen sequenced was blood. These receptors were taken from a girl aged 2-10 years in good health.

The chain is built from TRBV20-1 and TRBJ2-5; 7 bases are shared with TRBD2. With V trimmed by 1 base and J by 3 bases, 8 bases remained unmatched. CDR3 length equals 15 residues. Germline V gives CDR1 DFQATT, CDR2 SNEGSKA (reference sequence). The CDR3: CSARVQRGKKETQYF. CDR3 nucleotide sequence: TGCAGTGCTAGAGTTCAGCGGGGAAAGAAAGAGACCCAGTACTTC.

This clonotype was seen only a few times. The chain couples TRBV9 to TRBJ2-1, with TRBD2 matching over 9 bases. Germline values: CDR1 SGDLS, CDR2 YYNGEE. The CDR3 covers 15 residues. The ends lost 3 bases at V and 8 bases at J; junction bases unmatched: 9. In DNA, the CDR3 is TGTGCCAGCAGCGCCTCTAGCGGGATTTCCGATGAGCAGTTCTTC. It translates to CASSASSGISDEQFF.

This chain uses TRBV12-3 or TRBV12-4 with TRBJ2-3; the match to TRBD2 covers 9 bases. This CDR3 spans 15 amino acids. Unmatched junction bases numbered 6, after V lost 2 bases and J lost 6 bases. The DNA of the CDR3 is TGTGCCAGCAGTTTACTAGCGGGAAGGGGGGATACGCAGTATTTT. It specifies CASSLLAGRGDTQYF.

This clonotype turned up a few times. The chain links TRBV5-1 to TRBJ2-1; D tentatively fits TRBD1 or TRBD2 (6 bases each). V was cut by 9 bases and J by 8 bases, with 21 bases left in between. This CDR3 has 14 amino acids. Germline V gene lookup returns CDR1 SGHRS and CDR2 YFSETQ. The DNA of the CDR3 is TGCGCCACCAAAGAGGGCCCCGGGGGCGATGAGCAGTTCTTC. It translates to CATKEGPGGDEQFF.

CDR3 protein: CASEGTYNEQFF. The CDR3 DNA follows: TGTGCCAGTGAAGGCACCTACAATGAGCAGTTCTTC. This chain uses TRBV6-6 with TRBJ2-1, with D unclear. Germline CDR1 is MNHNY and CDR2 is SVGAGI (reference sequence). V shed 9 bases and J shed 2 bases, with 8 bases lying between them. This CDR3 has 12 amino acids.

The V gene is TRBV5-1, the J gene TRBJ1-3, with D perhaps matching TRBD1 (5 bases). The ends were cut back, 0 bases at V and 3 bases at J, with 10 bases in the middle. The germline gives CDR1 SGHRS, CDR2 YFSETQ. The CDR3 extends over 15 amino acids. CDR3 residues: CASSLGQRNGNTIYF. The DNA of the CDR3 is TGCGCCAGCAGCTTGGGACAGAGAAATGGAAACACCATATATTTT.

This clonotype has more than one count but fewer than ten. The chain recombines TRBV29-1 with TRBJ2-7; TRBD1 might be the D (5 bases). Trimming removed 5 bases from V and 1 base from J, with 18 bases in between. The germline V gene encodes CDR1 SQVTM and CDR2 ANQGSEA. This CDR3 is 15 amino acids long. The CDR3 sequence is CSVMGIDSRSYEQYF. The CDR3 nucleotides are TGCAGCGTTATGGGGATTGACAGCCGTTCCTACGAGCAGTACTTC.

This clonotype was detected only a few times. The chain couples TRBV5-1 to TRBJ1-1, with a tentative D call TRBD1 (5 bases). V dropped 4 bases and J dropped 0 bases, with 13 bases sitting between them. CDR3 size: 15 residues. Germline CDR1 and CDR2: SGHRS and YFSETQ. Here the CDR3 reads CASSPMTAVNTEAFF. CDR3 coding DNA: TGCGCCAGCAGCCCGATGACAGCCGTGAACACTGAAGCTTTCTTT.

This clonotype was observed a handful of times. The gene calls are TRBV29-1 and TRBJ2-1; 7 bases map to TRBD1. CDR1 is SQVTM and CDR2 is ANQGSEA in the germline V gene. Unmatched junction bases numbered 8, after V lost 6 bases and J lost 3 bases. The CDR3 sequence is 14 residues long. DNA for the CDR3: TGCAGCGTGACCCGACAGGGTGTCTACAATGAGCAGTTCTTC. Protein: CSVTRQGVYNEQFF.

In this sample, this clonotype turned up a few times. The V gene is TRBV10-3, the J gene TRBJ2-7; either TRBD1 or TRBD2 may supply D (7 bases each). This CDR3 spans 16 amino acids. CDR1 and CDR2 from the germline V gene are ENHRY and SYGVKD. The ends were cut back, 4 bases at V and 5 bases at J, with 21 bases in the middle. This chain's CDR3 is CAISGGRGRGVDEQYF. CDR3 nucleotide sequence: TGTGCCATCAGTGGAGGGAGGGGGCGGGGAGTCGACGAGCAGTACTTC.

The V and J genes are TRBV29-1 and TRBJ2-1; TRBD2 agrees at 13 bases. The CDR3 runs 13 residues. Germline loops: CDR1 SQVTM, CDR2 ANQGSEA. Trimming cost V 8 bases and J 8 bases; bases outside gene matches: 6. The CDR3 is CSLLLAGGDEQFF. For the CDR3, the DNA is TGCAGCCTGCTACTAGCGGGAGGGGATGAGCAGTTCTTC.

Only a few counts were recorded for this clonotype. V is TRBV4-3 and J is TRBJ1-2, with 8 bases matching TRBD1. The J segment lost 6 bases and the V segment lost 5 bases, leaving 8 bases of the junction unmatched. The CDR3 length is 14 residues. CDR1 is LGHNA, CDR2 YSLEER, per germline. Here the CDR3 reads CASSSWQGADGYTF. The CDR3, as DNA: TGCGCCAGCAGCAGCTGGCAGGGGGCAGATGGCTACACCTTC.

In its sample, this clonotype was seen a few times. CDR3 nucleotides: TGCAGCGTTGGGGGTAAAACTGGGCAGCCCCAGCATTTT. Its translation is CSVGGKTGQPQHF. The rearrangement links TRBV29-1 to TRBJ1-5; D unresolved. The CDR3 extends over 13 amino acids. Germline lookup yields CDR1 SQVTM and CDR2 ANQGSEA. Trimming shortened V by 4 bases and J by 7 bases, and 14 bases separated the two germline ends.

The gene calls are TRBV5-1 and TRBJ1-2; D may be TRBD1 (5 bases). The CDR3 contains 15 residues. V was trimmed by 3 bases and J by 7 bases, leaving 19 bases between them. From germline, CDR1 is SGHRS and CDR2 YFSETQ. The CDR3 is CASSSEGPASGGYTF. The CDR3, as DNA: TGCGCCAGCAGCTCCGAGGGACCGGCCAGTGGTGGCTACACCTTC.

This chain joins TRBV29-1 and TRBJ2-5; no clear D gene. CDR1 SQVTM and CDR2 ANQGSEA come from the germline V gene. The V end lost 0 bases, the J end lost 4 bases, and 12 bases lay between the germline ends. CDR3 length: 14 amino acids. Here the CDR3 reads CSVEDWNPSETQYF. The CDR3 DNA follows: TGCAGCGTTGAAGATTGGAACCCCTCAGAGACCCAGTACTTC.

As regards this clonotype: At one boundary the junction diverges from the germline segment, which might be a read error. The chain recombines TRBV20-1 with TRBJ2-3; TRBD2 matches at 8 bases. Germline CDR1 reads DFQATT; CDR2 reads SNEGSKA (reference sequence). The CDR3 is 17 residues long. The CDR3 DNA sequence: TGCAGTGCTAGATCGGCACTAGCGGAGACTAGTACAGGTACGCGGTATTTT. Its protein product is CSARSALAETSTGTRYF.

V is TRBV7-9 and J is TRBJ2-5, with D possibly being TRBD1 or TRBD2 (5 bases each). Per the germline V gene, CDR1 is SEHNR and CDR2 is FQNEAQ (reference sequence). Between the trimmed V and J ends, which lost 3 bases and 5 bases, there was a span of 16 bases. The CDR3 has 15 residues. CDR3 loop: CASSFLGGSDETQYF. In DNA form, the CDR3 reads TGTGCCAGCAGCTTTCTTGGGGGAAGTGACGAGACCCAGTACTTC.

The CDR3 here is CASDPGTGTGEQYF. Here the CDR3 DNA reads TGTGCTAGTGACCCAGGGACAGGGACAGGCGAGCAGTACTTC. V is TRBV12-5 and J is TRBJ2-7; 9 nucleotides agree with TRBD1. CDR1 and CDR2 (germline): LGHNT, FRNRAP. With 7 bases clipped from V and 6 bases from J, the junction kept 10 bases outside the gene matches. The CDR3 length is 14 residues.